This T cell receptor beta chain was observed in a study of shared clonotypes between healthy human individuals. Study-wide results and limits: Represented genetic and exposure-history diversity was restricted by having few donors.

Negatively enriched CD4+ T cells were divided by CD45RA into naive and memory. This clone appeared once. The antigen is unknown. Replicate PCRs from sorted subsets contained about 0.2 ug DNA, which is some 32,000 T cell genomes. Clones were sequenced by immunoSEQ multiplex PCR, and TCRdb holds only the in-frame ones, with some missing. Counted here are over 2 million clones, around 90% occurring once; the ten biggest clones make up approximately 0.4%. Germline V lookup: CDR1 SEHNR, CDR2 FQNEAQ (reference sequence). The CDR3 extends over 14 amino acids. V lost 5 bases and J lost 8, with 18 bases in between.

Sequencing input: naive CD4+ T cells from PBMCs. The subset was: CD45RA+ positively selected. The V and J genes are TRBV7-9 and TRBJ1-2, with D perhaps TRBD1 (5 bases). The receptor was derived from a man younger than 35 in good health. Some clones in this sample may be carry-over from other donors' samples. CDR3 loop: CASSHRQPFQGYTF. CDR3 sequence (DNA): TGTGCCAGCAGCCATAGACAGCCCTTTCAGGGCTACACCTTC.